Listed below are T cell receptor beta chains from one sample, sequenced in a study of T cell responses to AZD1222 COVID-19 vaccine. Profiled with immunoSEQ multiplex PCR; TCRdb holds only in-frame clones, not every one. Here the sample spans about 89,000 clones, 89% being singletons. Sample: peripheral blood, taken 28 days after the second AZD1222 dose. The source is an adult who received the AZD1222 COVID-19 vaccine. Each CDR3 is given without its conserved first and last residue.

V: TRBV7-9; J: TRBJ2-7; CDR3: ASSLSVGTGVAYEQY
V: TRBV19; J: TRBJ1-1; CDR3: ATNDRGSTEAF
V: TRBV5-5; J: TRBJ2-7; CDR3: ASSLEGTGGGYEQY
V: TRBV3-1/TRBV3-2; J: TRBJ1-1; CDR3: ASSLRDREGEAF
V: TRBV6-5; J: TRBJ1-2; CDR3: ASSYSNLGTYGYT
V: TRBV19; J: TRBJ1-6; CDR3: ASSISRGSNSPLH
V: TRBV4-1; J: TRBJ1-2; CDR3: ASSQQGQDYGYT
V: TRBV7-3; J: TRBJ2-7; CDR3: ASSLLWGYEQY
V: TRBV18; J: TRBJ1-4; CDR3: ASSLNQGAGSEKLF
V: TRBV29-1; J: TRBJ2-2; CDR3: SVEHTNTGELF
V: TRBV7-8; J: TRBJ2-5; CDR3: ASSPGGGFRETQY
V: TRBV30; J: TRBJ1-2; CDR3: AWSVGQGGGYT
V: TRBV12-1; J: TRBJ1-2; CDR3: ASSFVGQHESYGYT
V: TRBV6-5; J: TRBJ1-2; CDR3: ASSFTLPGPSGYT
V: TRBV6-5; J: TRBJ1-1; CDR3: ALKGDTEAF
V: TRBV4-1; J: TRBJ1-1; CDR3: ASSQGGENTEAF
V: TRBV7-3; J: TRBJ1-5; CDR3: ASSFRTGRQPQH
V: TRBV5-5; J: TRBJ1-5; CDR3: ASTPRLNQPQH
V: TRBV28; J: TRBJ1-2; CDR3: ATQGRYYGYT
V: TRBV4-2; J: TRBJ2-7; CDR3: ASSQEAGLVPEEQY
V: TRBV9; J: TRBJ1-2; CDR3: ASSVRSERPV
V: TRBV19; J: TRBJ1-2; CDR3: ASSKDRTQGYT
V: TRBV6-6; J: TRBJ1-1; CDR3: ASTKTSGGTEAF
V: TRBV12-3/TRBV12-4; J: TRBJ1-6; CDR3: ASRQGNYSPLH
V: TRBV6-5; J: TRBJ2-2; CDR3: ASSYDSGTGELF
V: TRBV30; J: TRBJ1-2; CDR3: AWSVGGDRGGYT